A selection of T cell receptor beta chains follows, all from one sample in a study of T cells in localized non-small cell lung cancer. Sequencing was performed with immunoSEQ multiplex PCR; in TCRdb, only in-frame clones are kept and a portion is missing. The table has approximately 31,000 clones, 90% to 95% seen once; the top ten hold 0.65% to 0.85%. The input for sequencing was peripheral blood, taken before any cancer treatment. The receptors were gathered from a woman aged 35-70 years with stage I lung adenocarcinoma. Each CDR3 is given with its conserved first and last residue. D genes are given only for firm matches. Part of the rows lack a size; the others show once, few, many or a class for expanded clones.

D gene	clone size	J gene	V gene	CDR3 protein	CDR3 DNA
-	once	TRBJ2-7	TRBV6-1	CASSEWDTGSEQYF	TGTGCCAGCAGTGAATGGGACACCGGCAGTGAGCAGTACTTC
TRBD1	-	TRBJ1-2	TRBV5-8	CASSFTDRGLYGYTF	TGTGCCAGCAGCTTTACAGACAGGGGGCTATATGGCTACACCTTC
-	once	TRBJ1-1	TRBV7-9	CASSLGSNTEAFF	TGTGCCAGCAGCTTGGGGTCGAACACTGAAGCTTTCTTT
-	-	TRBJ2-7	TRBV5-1	CASSGGGSSYEQYF	TGCGCCAGCAGTGGTGGGGGCTCGTCGTACGAGCAGTACTTC
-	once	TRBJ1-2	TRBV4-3	CASSQGRLNYGYTF	TGCGCCAGCAGCCAAGGTCGATTAAACTATGGCTACACCTTC
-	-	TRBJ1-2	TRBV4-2	CASSPGGQGLGYTF	TGTGCCAGCAGCCCTGGAGGTCAGGGTTTGGGCTACACCTTC
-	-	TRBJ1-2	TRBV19	CASTPGPERGYTF	TGTGCCAGTACCCCAGGGCCCGAACGGGGCTACACCTTC
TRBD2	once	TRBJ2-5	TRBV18	CASSLLAGGVSIQETQYF	TGTGCCAGCTCTCTACTAGCGGGAGGGGTTTCCATCCAAGAGACCCAGTACTTC
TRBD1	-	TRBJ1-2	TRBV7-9	CASSAPGQGTYGYTF	TGTGCCAGCAGCGCCCCGGGACAGGGGACCTATGGCTACACCTTC
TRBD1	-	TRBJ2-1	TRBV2	CASSDPTGGSYNEQFF	TGTGCCAGCAGCGACCCGACAGGGGGCTCCTACAATGAGCAGTTCTTC
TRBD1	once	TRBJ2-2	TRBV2	CASSPGQGNTGELFF	TGTGCCAGCAGCCCAGGACAGGGAAACACCGGGGAGCTGTTTTTT
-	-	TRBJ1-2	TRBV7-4	CASSLVGVGVNYGYTF	TGTGCCAGCAGCTTAGTTGGGGTTGGGGTCAACTATGGCTACACCTTC
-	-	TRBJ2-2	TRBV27	CASRTFGELFF	TGTGCCAGCAGGACGTTCGGGGAGCTGTTTTTT
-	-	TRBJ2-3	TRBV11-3	CASSPWGGATEGTQYF	TGTGCCAGCAGCCCGTGGGGGGGGGCTACCGAGGGTACGCAGTATTTT
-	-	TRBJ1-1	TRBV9	CASSVTENTEAFF	TGTGCCAGCAGCGTTACTGAGAACACTGAAGCTTTCTTT
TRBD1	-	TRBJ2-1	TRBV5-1	CASSLGDRDRGLQNEQFF	TGCGCCAGCAGCTTGGGAGATAGGGACAGGGGTTTACAAAATGAGCAGTTCTTC
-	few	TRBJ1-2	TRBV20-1	CSARGDGYTF	TGCAGTGCCCGTGGGGATGGCTACACCTTC
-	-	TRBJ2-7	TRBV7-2	CASSLGLVSEQYF	TGTGCCAGCAGCTTAGGCCTCGTCTCCGAGCAGTACTTC
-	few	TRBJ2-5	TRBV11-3	CASSSQYQETQYF	TGTGCCAGCAGCTCCCAGTACCAAGAGACCCAGTACTTC
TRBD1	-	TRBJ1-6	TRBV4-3	CASSLRDSYNSPLHF	TGCGCCAGCAGCCTCAGGGACAGCTATAATTCACCCCTCCACTTT
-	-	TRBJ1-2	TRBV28	CASSLPQAGYTF	TGTGCCAGCAGTTTACCCCAAGCAGGCTACACCTTC
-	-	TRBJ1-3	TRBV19	CASSIGRRLRGNTIYF	TGTGCCAGTAGTATAGGCCGAAGGCTTAGAGGGAACACCATATATTTT
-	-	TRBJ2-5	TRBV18	CASSQRETQYF	TGTGCCAGCTCCCAAAGAGAGACCCAGTACTTC
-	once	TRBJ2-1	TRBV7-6	CASSSYPQNEQFF	TGTGCCAGCAGCTCATATCCACAGAATGAGCAGTTCTTC
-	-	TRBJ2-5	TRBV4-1	CASSQSIVSVLGQETQYF	TGCGCCAGCAGCCAATCTATCGTCTCCGTCCTGGGGCAAGAGACCCAGTACTTC
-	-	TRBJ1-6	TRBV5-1	CASSLEGSPLHF	TGCGCCAGCAGCTTGGAGGGCTCACCCCTCCACTTT
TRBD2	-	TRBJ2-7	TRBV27	CASSQLAGIVSWGYEQYF	TGTGCCAGCAGTCAACTAGCGGGGATTGTTTCTTGGGGGTACGAGCAGTACTTC
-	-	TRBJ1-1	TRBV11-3	CASSLGGLMNTEAFF	TGTGCCAGCAGCTTAGGAGGGCTTATGAACACTGAAGCTTTCTTT
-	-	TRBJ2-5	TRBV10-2	CASSRQLYQETQYF	TGCGCCAGCAGCAGACAGTTGTACCAAGAGACCCAGTACTTC
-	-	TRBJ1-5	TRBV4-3	CASSQGGRGLSNQPQHF	TGCGCCAGCAGCCAAGGTGGACGGGGGCTTAGCAATCAGCCCCAGCATTTT
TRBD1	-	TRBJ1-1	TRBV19	CASSYPHQGATEAFF	TGTGCCAGTAGCTACCCCCACCAGGGGGCCACTGAAGCTTTCTTT
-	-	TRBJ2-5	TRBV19	CASSIDLRGQETQYF	TGTGCCAGTAGTATAGATCTCCGGGGCCAAGAGACCCAGTACTTC
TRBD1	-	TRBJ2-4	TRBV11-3	CASSLGGQGNIQYF	TGTGCCAGCAGCTTAGGGGGACAGGGAAACATTCAGTACTTC
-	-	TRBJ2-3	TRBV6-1	CASSEVFRISQYF	TGTGCCAGCAGTGAGGTATTTAGGATTTCGCAGTATTTT
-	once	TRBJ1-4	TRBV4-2	CASSPREGDEKLFF	TGTGCCAGCAGCCCGAGAGAGGGGGATGAAAAACTGTTTTTT
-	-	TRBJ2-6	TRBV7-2	CASGQGFSGANVLTF	TGTGCCAGTGGGCAGGGATTCTCTGGGGCCAACGTCCTGACTTTC
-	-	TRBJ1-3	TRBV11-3	CASSLVLSTSGNTIYF	TGTGCCAGCAGCTTAGTACTCAGCACCTCTGGAAACACCATATATTTT
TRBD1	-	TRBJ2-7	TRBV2	CASSPLLQGARPGTYEQYF	TGTGCCAGCAGCCCTTTATTACAGGGGGCCCGTCCCGGCACCTACGAGCAGTACTTC
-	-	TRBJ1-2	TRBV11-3	CASSSQGGAAGYTF	TGTGCCAGCAGCTCGCAGGGTGGAGCGGCTGGCTACACCTTC
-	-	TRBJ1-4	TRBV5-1	CASSLQVQEKLFF	TGCGCCAGCAGCTTGCAGGTGCAGGAAAAACTGTTTTTT
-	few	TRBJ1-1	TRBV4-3	CASSQDQREGTEAFF	TGCGCCAGCAGCCAAGATCAACGGGAGGGCACTGAAGCTTTCTTT
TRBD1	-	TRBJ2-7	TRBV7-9	CASSSTTPRQGRVYEQYF	TGTGCCAGCAGCTCCACGACCCCCCGACAGGGTAGGGTCTACGAGCAGTACTTC